This T cell receptor (beta chain) comes out of a study of blood T cells in healthy people across ages. CDR3 size: 12 residues. Per the germline V gene, CDR1 is DFQATT and CDR2 is SNEGSKA (reference sequence). V lost 3 bases to trimming and J lost 4 bases, with 10 bases between them. For the second PCR, which ran for roughly 6 to 12 cycles, a sample-barcoded 5' primer and a J-beta primer mix were used. TCRdb re-called the 5' RACE reads through MiXCR, storing one row per CDR3 protein. This table has 1.5 million to 1.8 million distinct CDR3 sequences, approximately 39% appearing once. The receptor was derived from a young woman in good health. The source material was blood. The chain carries TRBV20-1 and TRBJ2-7, with D unresolved. The CDR3 protein is CSASAPEYEQYF. The CDR3, as DNA: TGCAGTGCTAGCGCCCCCGAATACGAGCAGTACTTC.